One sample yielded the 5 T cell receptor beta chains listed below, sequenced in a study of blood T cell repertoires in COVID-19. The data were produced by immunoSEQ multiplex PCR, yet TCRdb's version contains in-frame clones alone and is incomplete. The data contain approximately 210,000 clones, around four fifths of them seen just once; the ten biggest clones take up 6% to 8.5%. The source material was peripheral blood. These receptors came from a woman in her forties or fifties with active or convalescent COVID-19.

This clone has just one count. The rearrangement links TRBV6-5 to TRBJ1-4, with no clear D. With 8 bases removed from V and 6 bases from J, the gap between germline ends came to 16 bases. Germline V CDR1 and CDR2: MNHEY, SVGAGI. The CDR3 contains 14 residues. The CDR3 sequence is CASGYGPADEKLFF. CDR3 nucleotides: TGTGCCAGCGGCTACGGCCCCGCGGATGAAAAACTGTTTTTT.

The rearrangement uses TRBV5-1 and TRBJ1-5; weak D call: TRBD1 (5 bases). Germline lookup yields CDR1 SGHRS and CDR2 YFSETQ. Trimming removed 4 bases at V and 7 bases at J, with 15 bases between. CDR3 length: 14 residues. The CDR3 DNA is TGCGCCAGCAGCCCGCAGGGACTGGCGCAGCCCCAGCATTTT. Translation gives CASSPQGLAQPQHF.

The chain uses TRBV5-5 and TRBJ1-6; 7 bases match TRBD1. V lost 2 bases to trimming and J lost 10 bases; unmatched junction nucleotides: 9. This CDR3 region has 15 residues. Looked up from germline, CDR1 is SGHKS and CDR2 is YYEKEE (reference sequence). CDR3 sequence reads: CASSFTSGGSSPLHF. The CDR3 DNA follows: TGTGCCAGCAGCTTTACCTCAGGGGGTAGCTCACCCCTCCACTTT.

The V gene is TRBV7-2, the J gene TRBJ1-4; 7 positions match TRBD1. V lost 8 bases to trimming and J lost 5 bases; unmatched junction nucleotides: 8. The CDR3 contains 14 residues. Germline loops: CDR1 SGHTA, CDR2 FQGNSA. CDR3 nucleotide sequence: TGTGCCAGCCGGGTGGACAGGTTAAATGAAAAACTGTTTTTT. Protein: CASRVDRLNEKLFF.

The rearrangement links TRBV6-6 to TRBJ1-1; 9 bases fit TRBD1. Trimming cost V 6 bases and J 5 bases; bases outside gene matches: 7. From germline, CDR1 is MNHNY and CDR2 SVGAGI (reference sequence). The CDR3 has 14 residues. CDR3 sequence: CASRSGQGMTEAFF. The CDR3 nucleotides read TGTGCCAGCAGATCCGGACAGGGGATGACTGAAGCTTTCTTT.